The sequence of this T cell receptor beta chain was determined in a study of metastatic and nonmetastatic thyroid tumors. The overall study: Where malignant and benign thyroid patients were concerned, repertoires were compared across blood and tumor or nodule tissue. Whole-study findings and limits: For both blood and tumor, malignant thyroid tumors reportedly showed significantly higher TCR beta diversity than benign nodules did.

This clone is deemed medium-sized. What it binds is unknown. In germline, CDR1 is MNHEY, CDR2 SVGEGT. The germline V and J ends were trimmed by 8 bases and 5 bases, with 6 bases remaining between them. The CDR3 sequence is 11 residues long. Per the original methods: To classify distant metastasis in papillary thyroid cancer, a model was built from CDR3 differences across clinicopathological groups. TCRdb reprocessed the PCR reads via MiXCR. The authors' filters were not applied to this entry. The repertoire includes approximately 21,000 clones, approximately 30% of them detected once, and about 5.7% sits in the top ten. Until they underwent thyroid surgery, no patient had received any treatment.

The source of this sequence is a female donor with papillary thyroid cancer or a benign thyroid nodule (not recorded which). Some clones in this sample may be carry-over from other donors' samples. V gene TRBV6-2 or TRBV6-3 combines with J gene TRBJ2-2; unclear D gene. The sample consisted of tumor tissue. The CDR3 reads CASHLTGELFF. In DNA form, the CDR3 reads TGTGCCAGCCATCTAACCGGGGAGCTGTTTTTT.